Shown below are 18 T cell receptor beta chains from a single sample sequenced in a study of T cells after posttransplantation cyclophosphamide. TCRdb keeps only in-frame clones here, not all; method: immunoSEQ multiplex PCR. This sample carries around 40,000 clones, about 90% of them seen once, and the ten largest clones take 2% to 2.5%. Treatment was busulfan-fludarabine conditioning, a marrow graft, and cyclophosphamide on days +3 and +4. The starting material was PBMCs, obtained around 58 days after allogeneic stem cell transplant with posttransplant cyclophosphamide. The receptors shown here come from a male patient between 55 and 70 years old who received an allogeneic stem cell transplant from a related donor and was CMV-positive. The graft donor may account for some of the T cells.

The chain joins TRBV30 to TRBJ2-4, with TRBD1 as a possible D gene (5 bases). Germline-derived CDR1 and CDR2 are GTSNPN and SVGIG (reference sequence). Deletions cut 0 bases from V and 4 bases from J, with 10 bases between. This CDR3 contains 14 residues. CDR3 protein: CAWSVPRVKNIQYF. The CDR3 DNA reads TGTGCCTGGAGTGTCCCCAGGGTAAAAAACATTCAGTACTTC.

The chain combines TRBV27 with TRBJ1-2; perhaps TRBD1 as D (6 bases). Germline loops: CDR1 MNHEY, CDR2 SMNVEV (reference sequence). Trimming took 1 base from V and 5 from J, leaving 14 bases between them. The CDR3 spans 15 residues. CDR3 sequence (DNA): TGTGCCAGCAGTTTATGGGGGGGCGGACTTTATGGCTACACCTTC. It codes for CASSLWGGGLYGYTF.

This clone was detected only a few times. This sequence joins TRBV6-1 and TRBJ2-6, with 7 bases lining up with TRBD1. V trimming: 4 bases; J trimming: 2 bases; junction bases outside the gene matches: 5. The CDR3 contains 16 residues. The germline CDR1 and CDR2 sequences are MNHNS and SASEGT. DNA of the CDR3: TGTGCCAGCAGTGTTGGCACAGGGGCTGGGGCCAACGTCCTGACTTTC. Protein product: CASSVGTGAGANVLTF.

This clone was observed a few times. This sequence joins TRBV5-6 and TRBJ2-5; D might be TRBD2 (6 bases). Germline CDR1 is SGHDT and CDR2 is YYEEEE. The CDR3 length is 15 residues. The V end was cut by 1 base, the J end by 3 bases, with 13 bases between. The CDR3 here is CASSLFGTDEETQYF. The CDR3 DNA reads TGTGCCAGCAGCTTGTTCGGGACTGACGAAGAGACCCAGTACTTC.

The gene calls are TRBV27 and TRBJ2-7; 8 bases are a match to TRBD1. Trimming at V came to 4 bases and at J to 2 bases, leaving 4 bases not matched to a gene. The CDR3 is 14 amino acids. Germline values: CDR1 MNHEY, CDR2 SMNVEV (reference sequence). CDR3 loop: CASSSGQGTYEQYF. Written as DNA, the CDR3 is TGTGCCAGCAGTTCTGGACAGGGAACCTACGAGCAGTACTTC.

About this clone itself: The sample has other DNA sequences that encode this CDR3 too. CDR3 sequence reads: CASSPGLVSYEQYF. DNA of the CDR3: TGTGCCAGCTCACCAGGACTAGTTTCCTACGAGCAGTACTTC. J is TRBJ2-7 and V is TRBV18, with 7 bases matching TRBD2. There are 14 residues in the CDR3. Germline V gene sequence: CDR1 KGHSH, CDR2 LQKENI. J lost 1 base, V lost 2 bases, and 2 bases had no gene match.

The chain carries TRBV6-6 and TRBJ2-5; the match to TRBD2 covers 7 bases. This CDR3 region has 15 residues. CDR1 and CDR2 from the germline V gene are MNHNY and SVGAGI (reference sequence). Losses at the gene ends were 3 bases for V and 1 base for J; bases not matched to a gene: 5. In DNA, the CDR3 is TGTGCCAGCAGTTATTCTGGGACTACCCAAGAGACCCAGTACTTC. Protein sequence: CASSYSGTTQETQYF.

The chain uses TRBV4-1 and TRBJ2-5; 12 bases align to TRBD2. The J segment lost 5 bases and the V segment lost 4 bases, leaving 14 bases of the junction unmatched. The CDR3 has 18 amino acids. Germline CDR1 and CDR2: MGHRA and YSYEKL. Here the CDR3 DNA reads TGCGCCAGCAGCCCTTTTGCTAGCGGGGGGGCCACGGATGAGACCCAGTACTTC. Translating it yields CASSPFASGGATDETQYF.

The CDR3 DNA sequence: TGTGCCAGCAGCTTGAGGACAGCGGGCACAGATACGCAGTATTTT. This encodes CASSLRTAGTDTQYF. V and J are TRBV11-3 and TRBJ2-3, with a weak D call TRBD1 (6 bases). CDR3 size: 15 residues. V was pared by 3 bases and J by 1 base, with 11 bases between. Germline CDR1 reads SGHNT; CDR2 reads YENEEA. Supplemented by reference TRBV11-3 and TRBJ2-3, the full variable domain reads EAGVVQSPRYKIIEKKQPVAFWCNPISGHNTLYWYLQNLGQGPELLIRYENEEAVDDSQLPKDRFSAERLKGVDSTLKIQPAELGDSAVYLCASSLRTAGTDTQYFGPGTRLTVL.

V usage is TRBV19 and J usage is TRBJ1-1; D perhaps matches TRBD1 (5 bases). V was shortened by 2 bases and J by 7 bases, with 11 bases between the two germline ends. This CDR3 comprises 13 residues. Germline assignment: CDR1 LNHDA and CDR2 SQIVND (reference sequence). DNA of the CDR3: TGTGCCAGTAGTATAAGGGGCTCGGGTGAAGCTTTCTTT. Protein product: CASSIRGSGEAFF.

This clone has only one observation. The V and J genes are TRBV4-1 and TRBJ2-7; TRBD2 agrees at 7 bases. From germline, CDR1 is MGHRA and CDR2 YSYEKL. The J segment lost 2 bases and the V segment lost 2 bases, leaving 6 bases of the junction unmatched. CDR3 length equals 15 residues. The CDR3 region has the DNA TGCGCCAGCAGCCAATCGGATGCGGGGGCCTACGAGCAGTACTTC. Amino acids: CASSQSDAGAYEQYF.

The rearrangement links TRBV5-1 to TRBJ1-2, with D possibly being TRBD1 (6 bases). Germline V gene data show CDR1 as SGHRS and CDR2 as YFSETQ. V was clipped by 4 bases and J by 2 bases, with 12 bases between them. The CDR3 runs to 14 residues. CDR3 in DNA: TGCGCCAGCAGCCTCCAACAGGGAAACTATGGCTACACCTTC. This codes for CASSLQQGNYGYTF.

This clone was counted once. The chain carries TRBV19 and TRBJ2-1; D possibly corresponds to TRBD1 (5 bases). The CDR3 length is 17 residues. CDR1 and CDR2 (germline): LNHDA, SQIVND (reference sequence). V was shortened by 11 bases and J by 2 bases, with 25 bases between the two germline ends. The CDR3 nucleotides are TGTGCCCGTCTGGGGAAGGTCAGGGCGCAGGCCTACAATGAGCAGTTCTTC. Protein sequence: CARLGKVRAQAYNEQFF.

This clone appeared a few times. V and J are TRBV6-1 and TRBJ1-5; the D gene is possibly TRBD1 (5 bases). This CDR3 is 14 amino acids long. The germline V and J ends were trimmed by 5 bases and 4 bases, with 12 bases remaining between them. The germline CDR1 and CDR2 sequences are MNHNS and SASEGT. CDR3 bases: TGTGCCAGCAGTATGGACCCAGGGAATCAGCCCCAGCATTTT. Its protein product is CASSMDPGNQPQHF.

The chain recombines TRBV7-2 with TRBJ2-5, with 8 bases that match TRBD1. The J segment lost 1 base and the V segment lost 2 bases, leaving 6 bases of the junction unmatched. CDR3 length: 16 residues. Germline CDR1 reads SGHTA; CDR2 reads FQGNSA. The CDR3 sequence is CASSLMLRGPQETQYF. The CDR3 coding sequence is TGTGCCAGCAGCTTAATGCTCAGGGGGCCCCAAGAGACCCAGTACTTC.

The rearrangement links TRBV2 to TRBJ2-3; 14 nucleotides align to TRBD2. The CDR3 contains 18 residues. V was clipped by 4 bases and J by 3 bases; unmatched bases: 9. In germline, CDR1 is SNHLY, CDR2 FYNNEI. The CDR3 DNA is TGTGCCAGCAGTGTCCTGTTGACTAGCGGGGGGGCGACAGATACGCAGTATTTT. This gives the protein CASSVLLTSGGATDTQYF.

The rearrangement joins TRBV7-9 to TRBJ2-1, with D tentatively TRBD2 (7 bases). There are 15 residues in the CDR3. Germline V gene sequence: CDR1 SEHNR, CDR2 FQNEAQ (reference sequence). The ends were cut back, 6 bases at V and 4 bases at J, with 16 bases in the middle. The CDR3 reads CASRKEGGAYNEQFF. The CDR3 DNA reads TGTGCCAGCAGGAAGGAAGGGGGGGCGTACAATGAGCAGTTCTTC. Looking up the rest from reference TRBV7-9 and TRBJ2-1 gives the full variable domain: DTGVSQNPRHKITKRGQNVTFRCDPISEHNRLYWYRQTLGQGPEFLTYFQNEAQLEKSRLLSDRFSAERPKGSFSTLEIQRTEQGDSAMYLCASRKEGGAYNEQFFGPGTRLTVL.

This clone came up once. The rearrangement uses TRBV25-1 and TRBJ1-1, with TRBD1 matching over 7 bases. The CDR3 covers 14 residues. The ends lost 5 bases at V and 7 bases at J; junction bases unmatched: 10. Germline CDR1 reads MGHDK; CDR2 reads SYGVNS. CDR3 sequence reads: CASSSSGTVFEAFF. The DNA of the CDR3 is TGTGCCAGCAGTAGTTCCGGGACAGTATTTGAAGCTTTCTTT.